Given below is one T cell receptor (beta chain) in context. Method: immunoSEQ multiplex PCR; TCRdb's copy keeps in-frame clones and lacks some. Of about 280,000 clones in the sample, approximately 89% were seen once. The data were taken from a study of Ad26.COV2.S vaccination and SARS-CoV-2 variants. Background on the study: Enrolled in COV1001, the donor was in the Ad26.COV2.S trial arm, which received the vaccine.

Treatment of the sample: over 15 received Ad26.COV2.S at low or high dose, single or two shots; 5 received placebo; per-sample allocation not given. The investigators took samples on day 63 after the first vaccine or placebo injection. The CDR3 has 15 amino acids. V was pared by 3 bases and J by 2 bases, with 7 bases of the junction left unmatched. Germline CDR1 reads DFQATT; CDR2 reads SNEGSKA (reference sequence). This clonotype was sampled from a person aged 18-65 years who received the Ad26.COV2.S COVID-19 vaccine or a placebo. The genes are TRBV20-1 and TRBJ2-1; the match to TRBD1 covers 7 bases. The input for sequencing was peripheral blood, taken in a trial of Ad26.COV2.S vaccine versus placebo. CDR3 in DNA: TGCAGTGCTAGTTTCGGGCAGGGGGCCTACAATGAGCAGTTCTTC. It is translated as CSASFGQGAYNEQFF.